This T cell receptor (beta chain) was sequenced for a study of blood T cell repertoires in COVID-19 (dated by TCRdb to about 2020). Context from the whole study: Samples from collaborators originated in the United States, Italy and Spain and spanned both the acute and convalescent phases of COVID-19. The material from the prospective study consisted of cDNA or gDNA derived from T cells, B-cell-depleted T cells, or PBMCs. The dataset comprised deeply sampled blood TCRbeta repertoires from subjects exposed to, actively infected with, or recovered from COVID-19. A freely available public database, intended as a resource for researchers studying the immune response to SARS-CoV-2, is where the repertoires were released. Samples came from the ongoing ImmuneRACE study (first 160 participants) plus 1,254 subjects from 6 global collaborators. A de-identified subject ID, COVID-19 status, age in years and sex were almost always included in the sample metadata. HLA class I and class II types, where available, came from metadata supplied by the sample provider rather than from assay-based typing.

Points on this clone: What this receptor recognizes is not known. Per-base qualities were not stored, and no clone one base away is much larger.

TCRbeta CDR3 regions were amplified from genomic DNA by means of the immunoSEQ Assay, a bias-controlled multiplex PCR. In the source study's methods: Nucleated cell counts per sample were estimated from amplification of reference gene primers within the assay. Sequence reads were collapsed and filtered to measure the absolute abundance of every unique TCRbeta CDR3 rearrangement. For each sample, productive Simpson clonality was calculated by taking the square root of Simpson's diversity index across productive rearrangements. As stored in TCRdb, this immuneACCESS dataset retains in-frame rearrangements with V and J assigned. A fraction of the clones does not appear; measured against another copy, unresolved V genes explain less than half of the discrepancy, and the remainder lacks a known reason. V and J calls and clone size are those listed in that table; D and trimming were worked out from the DNA. The sample yields about 200,000 clones; roughly 84% were counted once. The top ten constitute roughly a sixth of the sample.

At one collaborating source in Seattle, patients were enrolled during active infection and were followed longitudinally through the course of disease. Collaborating institutions collected whole blood in K2EDTA tubes following their own protocols. For TCRbeta analysis, collaborators shipped samples as frozen whole blood, isolated PBMCs, or DNA extracted from either of those sample types. Results and caveats for the whole study, not just this receptor: Clinical and demographic metadata were provided uncurated, with the amount varying by source and participant.

This clonotype originated in a man aged 50 or older with COVID-19, enrolled during active disease. The sample consisted of peripheral blood.

The CDR3 here reads CASSGTSGRVNTGELFF. The sequenced DNA: TGTGCCAGCAGTGGGACTAGCGGGAGGGTGAACACCGGGGAGCTGTTTTTT. The chain joins TRBV2 to TRBJ2-2; 15 central nucleotides agree with TRBD2. The germline V gene specifies SNHLY as CDR1 and FYNNEI as CDR2. Counted from cysteine to phenylalanine, this CDR3 has 17 amino acids. The only DNA kept is the CDR3, 51 bases in frame from the first base. The germline V and J ends show losses of 4 bases and 1 base respectively, and no gene match explains 1 base of the junction.